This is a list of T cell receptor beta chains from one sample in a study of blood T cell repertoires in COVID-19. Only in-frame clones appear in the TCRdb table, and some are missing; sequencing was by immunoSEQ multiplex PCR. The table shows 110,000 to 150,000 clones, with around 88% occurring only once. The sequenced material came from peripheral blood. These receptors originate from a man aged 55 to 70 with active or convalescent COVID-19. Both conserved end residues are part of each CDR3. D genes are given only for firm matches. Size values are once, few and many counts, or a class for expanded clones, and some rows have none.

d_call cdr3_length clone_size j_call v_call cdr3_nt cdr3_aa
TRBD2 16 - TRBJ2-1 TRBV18 TGTGCCAGCTCACCCGGCGGAGCGGGGCGATACAATGAGCAGTTCTTC CASSPGGAGRYNEQFF
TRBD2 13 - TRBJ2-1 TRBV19 TGTGCCAGTAAAGAGCGGGAGCTGAATGAGCAGTTCTTC CASKERELNEQFF
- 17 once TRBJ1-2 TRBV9 TGTGCCAGCAGCGTAGGTTTAGGGGCGGGGGGCGGCTATGGCTACACCTTC CASSVGLGAGGGYGYTF
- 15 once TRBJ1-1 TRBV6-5 TGTGCCAGCAGTCCGCCGGTTTCGAGGAACACTGAAGCTTTCTTT CASSPPVSRNTEAFF
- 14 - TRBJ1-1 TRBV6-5 TGTGCCAGCTCCAATGGACAAATGAACACTGAAGCTTTCTTT CASSNGQMNTEAFF
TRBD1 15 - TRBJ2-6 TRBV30 TGTGCCTGGAGAGGGACAGGGTCTGGGGCCAACGTCCTGACTTTC CAWRGTGSGANVLTF
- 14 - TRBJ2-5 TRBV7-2 TGTGCCAGCAGCTTACGGACAAACCAAGAGACCCAGTACTTC CASSLRTNQETQYF
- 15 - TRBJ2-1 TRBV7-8 TGTGCCAGCAGCTTCCGGCCGGGGGCCTACAATGAGCAGTTCTTC CASSFRPGAYNEQFF
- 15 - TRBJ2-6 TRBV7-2 TGTGCCAGCAGCTTAGCGGTTAGTGGGGCCAACGTCCTGACTTTC CASSLAVSGANVLTF
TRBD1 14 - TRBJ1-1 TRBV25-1 TGTGCCAGCAGTGAACAAAGGGGGCAAGGTGAAGCTTTCTTT CASSEQRGQGEAFF
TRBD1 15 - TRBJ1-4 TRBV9 TGTGCCAGCAGCGTGGGGACAGGGAATAATGAAAAACTGTTTTTT CASSVGTGNNEKLFF
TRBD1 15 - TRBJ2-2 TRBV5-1 TGCGCCAGCAGCTTGGGACAGGGGGCAAACGGGGAGCTGTTTTTT CASSLGQGANGELFF
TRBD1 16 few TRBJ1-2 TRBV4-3 TGCGCCAGCAGCCAAGACTATGGACAGGACCTTTATGGCTACACCTTC CASSQDYGQDLYGYTF
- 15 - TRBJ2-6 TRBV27 TGTGCCAGCACTCTAGGGGGGGCTGGGGCCAACGTCCTGACTTTC CASTLGGAGANVLTF
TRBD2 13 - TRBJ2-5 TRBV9 TGTGCCAGCGGGACTAGCGACCAAGAGACCCAGTACTTC CASGTSDQETQYF
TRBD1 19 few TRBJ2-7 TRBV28 TGTGCCAGTCCCCCCGGGACAGGGGTATCTAGCGGTAGCTCCTACGAGCAGTACTTC CASPPGTGVSSGSSYEQYF
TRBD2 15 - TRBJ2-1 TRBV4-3 TGCGCCAGCAGCCTCAGCGGGAGGTCTGAGAATGAGCAGTTCTTC CASSLSGRSENEQFF